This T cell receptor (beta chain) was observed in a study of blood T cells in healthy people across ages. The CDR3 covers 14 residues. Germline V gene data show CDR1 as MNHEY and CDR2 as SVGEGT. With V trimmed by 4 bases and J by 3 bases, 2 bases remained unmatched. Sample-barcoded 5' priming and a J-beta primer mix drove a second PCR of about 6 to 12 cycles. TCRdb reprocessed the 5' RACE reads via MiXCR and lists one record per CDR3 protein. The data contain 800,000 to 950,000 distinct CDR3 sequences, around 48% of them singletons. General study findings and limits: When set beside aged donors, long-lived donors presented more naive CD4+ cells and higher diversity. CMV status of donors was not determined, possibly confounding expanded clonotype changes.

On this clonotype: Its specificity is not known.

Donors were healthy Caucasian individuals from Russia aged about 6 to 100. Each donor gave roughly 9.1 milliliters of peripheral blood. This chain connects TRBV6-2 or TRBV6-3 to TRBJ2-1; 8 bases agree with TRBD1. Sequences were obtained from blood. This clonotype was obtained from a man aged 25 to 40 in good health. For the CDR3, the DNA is TGTGCCAGCAGTTTCAGGGGGCTCTACAATGAGCAGTTCTTC. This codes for CASSFRGLYNEQFF.